The next 26 T cell receptor beta chains were all read from a single sample in a study of blood T cell repertoires in COVID-19 (dated by TCRdb to 2020 to 2022). The receptor library was made with the immunoSEQ multiplex PCR assay. Here the immuneACCESS table is served through TCRdb, limited to in-frame sequences with V and J called. Missing clones are a known gap in these copies; in checked studies unresolved V genes cover under half, and the rest lacks a known reason. Here the sample has 150,000 to 200,000 clones; roughly 80% occur a single time. Around 8.1% of the sample is taken by the ten largest. The sequencing sample was made of peripheral blood. The source is a man aged 60-69 years with acute or convalescent COVID-19.

The V and J genes are TRBV6-2 or TRBV6-3 and TRBJ2-7; 7 nucleotides line up with TRBD2. This CDR3 is 15 amino acids long. J gave up 6 bases and V 2 bases, and 10 bases lay outside the gene matches. Germline V gives CDR1 MNHEY, CDR2 SVGEGT. CDR3 sequence (DNA): TGTGCCAGCAGTTACGTCCTAGCGGTATTAGGCGAGCAGTACTTC. This gives the protein CASSYVLAVLGEQYF.

The CDR3 nucleotides are TGTGCCAGCAGCGATAGACAGGGTCAAGGCTACACCTTC. Translating it yields CASSDRQGQGYTF. The rearrangement joins TRBV7-2 to TRBJ1-2; 7 bases agree with TRBD1. CDR3 length: 13 amino acids. The V segment lost 5 bases and the J segment 8 bases; nucleotides outside the gene matches: 8. Germline lookup yields CDR1 SGHTA and CDR2 FQGNSA.

This chain connects TRBV11-2 to TRBJ2-7; perhaps TRBD1 as D (6 bases). Trimming pared 6 bases from V and 7 bases from J, leaving 16 bases between. The germline CDR1 and CDR2 sequences are SGHAT and FQNNGV. There are 13 residues in the CDR3. CDR3: CASRDMGAGEQYF. Here the CDR3 DNA reads TGTGCCAGCAGGGATATGGGGGCAGGGGAGCAGTACTTC.

This clone was counted a few times. The chain carries TRBV4-3 and TRBJ2-1; possible D gene TRBD1, 6 bases. V lost 0 bases and J lost 14, with 14 bases in between. The germline V gene encodes CDR1 LGHNA and CDR2 YSLEER. This CDR3 is built from 13 residues. The DNA of the CDR3 is TGCGCCAGCAGCCAAGATAGAGGAACAGGGAAGTTCTTC. Protein product: CASSQDRGTGKFF.

There are a few counts of this clone. The gene calls are TRBV5-4 and TRBJ1-1; 9 positions agree with TRBD1. The CDR3 runs to 13 residues. The V segment lost 3 bases and the J segment 5 bases; nucleotides outside the gene matches: 2. Germline-derived CDR1 and CDR2 are SGHNT and YYREEE (reference sequence). The CDR3 reads CASSWTGVTEAFF. CDR3 coding DNA: TGTGCCAGCAGCTGGACAGGGGTTACTGAAGCTTTCTTT.

Points on this clone: Distinct nucleotide sequences in the sample also encode this CDR3. The V and J genes are TRBV5-1 and TRBJ1-2; possibly TRBD1 for D (6 bases). This CDR3 comprises 13 residues. The V gene lost 0 bases and the J gene lost 6 bases, with 9 bases spanning the gap. The V gene's germline CDR1 is SGHRS and CDR2 YFSETQ. For the CDR3, the DNA is TGCGCCAGCAGCTTGGCCCAGGGGCATGGCTACACCTTC. Translated, it gives CASSLAQGHGYTF.

The J gene is TRBJ2-1, the V gene TRBV30, with unresolved D. Germline CDR1 reads GTSNPN; CDR2 reads SVGIG (reference sequence). The CDR3 loop spans 12 amino acids. The V and J ends lost 5 bases and 4 bases respectively, with 9 bases between them. The chain's CDR3 is CAWEAAYNEQFF. CDR3 DNA: TGTGCCTGGGAGGCAGCATACAATGAGCAGTTCTTC.

CDR3 amino acids: CASSVGTGVNSPLHF. Here the CDR3 DNA reads TGTGCCAGCAGCGTAGGGACAGGAGTTAATTCACCCCTCCACTTT. The chain employs TRBV9 and TRBJ1-6, with 7 bases aligning to TRBD1. The CDR3 sequence is 15 residues long. V shed 0 bases and J 6 bases; nucleotides not matched to a gene: 3. CDR1 and CDR2 from the germline V gene are SGDLS and YYNGEE.

The DNA of the CDR3 is TGTGCAAGTCGCCCGGGACTAGCGGACCTCTCTGGGGCCAACGTCCTGACTTTC. Translated: CASRPGLADLSGANVLTF. J is TRBJ2-6 and V is TRBV12-2; the DNA was not used to check the table's D call, TRBD2. TRBV12-2 is deemed a pseudogene. The CDR3 has 18 amino acids.

The chain links TRBV12-3 or TRBV12-4 to TRBJ2-7, with D hard to call. The CDR3 is 13 residues long. Trimming took 2 bases from V and 2 from J, leaving 7 bases between them. CDR3 DNA: TGTGCCAGCAGTTTAAGGCAGGCCTACGAGCAGTACTTC. This gives the protein CASSLRQAYEQYF.

The genes are TRBV10-2 and TRBJ2-6; weak D call: TRBD1 (6 bases). The CDR3 consists of 17 residues. CDR1 is WSHSY, CDR2 SAAADI, per germline. V lost 10 bases and J lost 0, with 19 bases in between. In nucleotides, the CDR3 is TGCGCCACCGACCCTGAACAGGGCCACTCTGGGGCCAACGTCCTGACTTTC. It specifies CATDPEQGHSGANVLTF.

The chain couples TRBV30 to TRBJ1-2; D perhaps matches TRBD1 (5 bases). The V gene lost 8 bases and the J gene lost 5 bases, with 18 bases spanning the gap. This CDR3 spans 13 amino acids. Germline CDR1 is GTSNPN and CDR2 is SVGIG (reference sequence). CDR3 residues: CAGPRSGLYGYTF. CDR3 nucleotide sequence: TGTGCCGGCCCCCGCTCAGGGCTGTATGGCTACACCTTC.

The J gene is TRBJ2-3, the V gene TRBV18; perhaps TRBD1 as D (6 bases). CDR3 size: 14 residues. Germline assignment: CDR1 KGHSH and CDR2 LQKENI. V lost 3 bases, J lost 0 bases, and 7 bases lay in between. CDR3 residues: CASSPGQSTDTQYF. The CDR3 DNA reads TGTGCCAGCTCACCCGGACAGAGCACAGATACGCAGTATTTT.

This chain uses TRBV4-1 with TRBJ2-5; TRBD1 might be the D (6 bases). Germline CDR1 and CDR2: MGHRA and YSYEKL. The CDR3 is 14 amino acids. The germline V and J ends were trimmed by 0 bases and 5 bases, with 10 bases remaining between them. CDR3 region: CASSQDQGWETQYF. CDR3 sequence (DNA): TGCGCCAGCAGCCAAGATCAGGGGTGGGAGACCCAGTACTTC.

DNA for the CDR3: TGTGCCACCAGCAGAGATGGAGGTTCTTCCACCTTC. This codes for CATSRDGGSSTF. This chain uses TRBV15 with TRBJ1-2; D call uncertain. The CDR3 length is 12 residues. V gave up 0 bases and J gave up 13 bases, with 12 bases separating them. Germline V lookup: CDR1 LNHNV, CDR2 YYDKDF (reference sequence).

This rearrangement joins TRBV5-6 to TRBJ1-3; maybe TRBD1 (5 bases). The CDR3 loop spans 16 amino acids. Looked up from germline, CDR1 is SGHDT and CDR2 is YYEEEE. Trimming stripped 1 base from V and 0 bases from J, with 11 bases between. The CDR3 DNA is TGTGCCAGCAGCTTGCAGGGCACCCACTCTGGAAACACCATATATTTT. Translation: CASSLQGTHSGNTIYF.

The chain recombines TRBV27 with TRBJ1-2; 9 bases map to TRBD1. CDR3 length: 13 amino acids. The V segment lost 6 bases and the J segment 5 bases; nucleotides outside the gene matches: 4. Germline CDR1 is MNHEY and CDR2 is SMNVEV (reference sequence). CDR3 loop: CASSTGQGYGYTF. The CDR3, as DNA: TGTGCCAGCAGCACCGGACAGGGGTATGGCTACACCTTC.

The chain is built from TRBV19 and TRBJ1-6, with no clear D. CDR3 length: 12 amino acids. Germline V gene sequence: CDR1 LNHDA, CDR2 SQIVND (reference sequence). Trimming took off 3 bases at V and 7 bases at J, with 4 bases between the two ends. CDR3 sequence (DNA): TGTGCCAGTAGTATGGCCAATTCACCCCTCCACTTT. Translated: CASSMANSPLHF.

This clone occurred a few times. The chain is built from TRBV5-5 and TRBJ2-7, with 9 positions matching TRBD2. Germline loops: CDR1 SGHKS, CDR2 YYEKEE (reference sequence). J gave up 3 bases and V 4 bases, and 8 bases lay outside the gene matches. This CDR3 has 15 residues. This CDR3 reads CASSQLAGEIYEQYF. CDR3 sequence (DNA): TGTGCCAGCAGCCAGTTAGCGGGGGAGATCTACGAGCAGTACTTC. The variable domain in full, completed from reference TRBV5-5 and TRBJ2-7, reads DAGVTQSPTHLIKTRGQQVTLRCSPISGHKSVSWYQQVLGQGPQFIFQYYEKEERGRGNFPDRFSARQFPNYSSELNVNALLLGDSALYLCASSQLAGEIYEQYFGPGTRLTVT.

The chain has TRBV2 and TRBJ1-2, with 10 bases that match TRBD1. The V segment lost 5 bases and the J segment 8 bases; nucleotides outside the gene matches: 8. The V gene's germline CDR1 is SNHLY and CDR2 FYNNEI. This CDR3 is built from 14 residues. The CDR3 DNA reads TGTGCCAGCAGTTATGCGACAGGGGGCCGGGGCTACACCTTC. This encodes CASSYATGGRGYTF.

In DNA form, the CDR3 reads TGTGCCAGCAGCCAAGACTGGGAGACAGGTGGCGTGGAGACCCAGTACTTC. This codes for CASSQDWETGGVETQYF. The chain uses TRBV4-2 and TRBJ2-5, with a tentative D call TRBD1 (6 bases). With 0 bases removed from V and 5 bases from J, the gap between germline ends came to 19 bases. The CDR3 sequence is 17 residues long. CDR1 and CDR2 from the germline V gene are LGHNA and YNFKEQ.

The chain couples TRBV6-5 to TRBJ1-2, with TRBD1 matching over 7 bases. Germline V CDR1 and CDR2: MNHEY, SVGAGI. V lost 0 bases to trimming and J lost 6 bases; unmatched junction nucleotides: 4. The CDR3 has 14 residues. DNA of the CDR3: TGTGCCAGCAGTTACTCGGAAGGGGGCAATGGCTACACCTTC. Its translation: CASSYSEGGNGYTF.

The CDR3: CASSPQGLVRYEQYF. As DNA, the CDR3 is TGTGCCAGCAGCCCGCAGGGACTAGTTAGGTACGAGCAGTACTTC. This chain joins TRBV7-2 and TRBJ2-7, with 8 nucleotides matching TRBD2. There are 15 residues in the CDR3. Germline CDR1 is SGHTA and CDR2 is FQGNSA. Losses at the gene ends were 5 bases for V and 4 bases for J; bases not matched to a gene: 10.

The chain couples TRBV9 to TRBJ2-5, with TRBD1 matching over 10 bases. Germline CDR1 SGDLS, CDR2 YYNGEE. V lost 3 bases, J lost 4 bases, and 9 bases stayed unmatched. The CDR3 consists of 16 residues. The CDR3 loop reads CASSGGDRGDRETQYF. CDR3 in DNA: TGTGCCAGCAGCGGAGGGGACAGGGGTGATAGAGAGACCCAGTACTTC.

V and J are TRBV24-1 and TRBJ1-1; TRBD1 is a possible D gene (5 bases). Germline V CDR1 and CDR2: KGHDR, SFDVKD. The CDR3 has 13 residues. The V end lost 1 base, the J end lost 5 bases, and 7 bases lay between the germline ends. This CDR3 is CATSDLPGTEAFF. CDR3 nucleotide sequence: TGTGCCACCAGTGATTTACCAGGGACTGAAGCTTTCTTT.

The chain links TRBV5-4 to TRBJ2-7, with 7 positions matching TRBD1. Unmatched junction bases numbered 4, after V lost 3 bases and J lost 7 bases. The germline CDR1 and CDR2 sequences are SGHNT and YYREEE (reference sequence). There are 12 residues in the CDR3. The CDR3 loop reads CASSWGRGEQYF. The CDR3 coding sequence is TGTGCCAGCAGCTGGGGCAGGGGGGAGCAGTACTTC. The full variable domain, completed using reference TRBV5-4 and TRBJ2-7, is ETGVTQSPTHLIKTRGQQVTLRCSSQSGHNTVSWYQQALGQGPQFIFQYYREEENGRGNFPPRFSGLQFPNYSSELNVNALELDDSALYLCASSWGRGEQYFGPGTRLTVT.